What follows are 4 T cell receptor beta chains derived from one specimen sequenced in a study of blood T cell repertoires in COVID-19. The table came from immunoSEQ multiplex PCR; TCRdb's copy has only in-frame clones and leaves some out. The sample includes over 150,000 clones, roughly 76% of them seen just once. The sequencing input was peripheral blood. These receptors came from a woman older than 75 with COVID-19, enrolled during active disease.

The chain carries TRBV6-2 or TRBV6-3 and TRBJ2-7; no firm D call. The CDR3 consists of 11 residues. CDR1 is MNHEY, CDR2 SVGEGT, per germline. With 6 bases removed from V and 5 bases from J, the gap between germline ends came to 8 bases. The CDR3 is CASSRLDEQYF. The DNA of the CDR3 is TGTGCCAGCAGCCGACTTGACGAGCAGTACTTC.

V usage is TRBV5-1 and J usage is TRBJ2-7, with unresolved D. Trimming cost V 4 bases and J 3 bases, with 11 bases left between them. This CDR3 region has 13 residues. From germline, CDR1 is SGHRS and CDR2 YFSETQ. CDR3: CASSPTTLYEQYF. The CDR3 DNA reads TGCGCCAGCAGCCCTACGACACTCTACGAGCAGTACTTC.

V is TRBV6-4 and J is TRBJ1-5, with 7 bases matching TRBD1. The CDR3 loop spans 19 amino acids. Germline values: CDR1 MRHNA, CDR2 SNTAGT. V shed 2 bases and J 4 bases; nucleotides not matched to a gene: 17. The CDR3 coding sequence is TGTGCCAGCAGTGACCCAAAGACAGGGAAGGGATTAAGTAATCAGCCCCAGCATTTT. Translated: CASSDPKTGKGLSNQPQHF.

The chain recombines TRBV5-1 with TRBJ2-1; 7 positions agree with TRBD2. V was pared by 4 bases and J by 6 bases, with 16 bases of the junction left unmatched. CDR3 size: 17 residues. Germline lookup yields CDR1 SGHRS and CDR2 YFSETQ. CDR3 nucleotides: TGCGCCAGCAGCCTCCGCCGGGGGGTAGGGGAGGGCAATGAGCAGTTCTTC. Translating it yields CASSLRRGVGEGNEQFF.